The clone carrying this T cell receptor beta chain occurred many times. The antigen remains undetermined. Individual cDNA molecules received unique molecular identifiers during library preparation. Each CDR3 protein gets one entry after TCRdb re-called the 5' RACE reads with MiXCR. This sample has more than 75,000 distinct CDR3 sequences, with under 15% found just once. The CDR3 totals 12 residues. V dropped 5 bases and J dropped 2 bases, with 4 bases sitting between them. CDR1 is LNHDA and CDR2 is SQIVND in the germline V gene (reference sequence). The data were obtained in a study of early T cells in non-severe SARS-CoV-2 infection. Study-level background: Chains were unpaired, as sequencing was done on bulk RNA from unsorted whole blood.

Study-wide findings and caveats: There was a bias toward anti-spike CD8 responses in VDJdb matching, which missed private and CD4 specificities.

The specimen was whole blood. The rearrangement uses TRBV19 and TRBJ1-5; D not resolved. This clonotype originated in an adult who was a healthcare worker with PCR-confirmed SARS-CoV-2 infection or an uninfected control (not recorded which). The CDR3 sequence: CASSRGNQPQHF. In nucleotides, the CDR3 is TGTGCCAGTAGTCGCGGCAATCAGCCCCAGCATTTT.